This TCR beta chain was retrieved from a study of cytomegalovirus exposure and HLA in healthy donors (dated by TCRdb to about 2017). For the study in its entirety: An earlier analysis of about 530 of the donors reported 250 to 300 Gb of sequence data and 95 million to 120 million unique TCR beta sequences obtained from 180 million or so T cells. About 280 gigabases of sequencing data and around 80 million unique TCR sequences made up an early release that covered several hundred HLA-typed donors. Of the roughly 400 genotyped donors, approximately 80% were placed in the genetic ancestry cluster associated with self-reported Caucasian donors. The aim of the study was to test whether cataloging public T cell receptors could identify signatures of past pathogen exposure. The T cell repertoires of 700 or so subjects were profiled by immunosequencing and related to cytomegalovirus serostatus. Besides the first cohort of roughly 640 subjects, a separate validation cohort made up of 120 different subjects was used. To predict cytomegalovirus infection status, the study brought together high-throughput TCR immunosequencing, statistical association of individual TCRs with disease status, and machine learning. A later analysis re-analyzed previously published TCR beta repertoires from 500 to 700 donors and added high-resolution HLA genotyping to study TCR occurrence patterns. The later analysis used no new phenotypic data to find candidate immune exposures, relying instead on TCR beta sequences and their occurrence across donors. An earlier analysis of about 620 of the donors applied high-throughput TCR beta sequencing to assess whether each TCR beta V gene segment acted as functional or pseudogenic. Donor age, sex, ethnicity and CMV serostatus were compiled together with the repertoire data. A later genetic analysis took genome-wide SNP genotypes for about 55% of the roughly 670 donors and used that subset as a discovery cohort. Every discovery cohort repertoire had been produced on one sequencing platform. Class I and class II HLA loci were covered by the typing at four-digit resolution. Typing coverage differed by locus: A, B, C, DRB1 and DQB1 were typed in about 620-630 donors, DQA1 in roughly 510, DPA1 in nearly 610, and DPB1 in 450 to 490. Because of strong linkage in the cohort, roughly five DR-DQ haplotypes were treated as single units for association and clustering. Across under 500 genotyped donors of the cohort, an average of about 250,000 unique TCR beta nucleotide sequences per donor were sequenced, and roughly 20% of those sequences were non-productive.

From its cysteine to its phenylalanine, the CDR3 spans 14 amino acids. Left in the record is the CDR3 DNA by itself, 42 bases read in frame from the first base. Germline trimming: 9 bases from V, 5 bases from J; junction bases outside gene matches: 11. CDR1 and CDR2, per the germline V gene, are SGHTS and YDEGEE. Library preparation was by the immunoSEQ multiplex PCR assay. A mixture of 60 forward primers for TCR Vbeta segments and 13 reverse primers for TCR Jbeta segments was used in the multiplex PCR. The CDR3 region of rearranged TCR beta genes was amplified from genomic DNA by a multiplex PCR assay. The Illumina HiSeq System was used to sequence the amplified TCR beta libraries as 87-base-pair reads. In the original analysis: In a later analysis, tens of millions of unique TCR beta chains were counted across the approximately 640 repertoires, and roughly 11 million of these chains were shared by at least two donors. Raw reads were error-corrected and collapsed into unique sequences with a nearest-neighbor algorithm that merged closely related sequences to remove PCR and sequencing errors. To assign V, D and J gene segments, CDR3 sequences were aligned to IMGT reference sequences. For a sequence to be retained, a match of at least six nucleotides to both a V gene segment and a J gene segment was required. Rearrangements were called productive when the CDR3 lacked stop codons and stayed in frame with V and J; all others were non-productive. Following IMGT convention, CDR3 was defined as the stretch from the second conserved V-encoded cysteine to the conserved J-encoded phenylalanine. The earlier analysis of 550 to 650 of the donors excluded any sequence lacking an unambiguous match to a single V gene segment. In an earlier analysis of more than 500 of the donors, a V segment was called functional when productive rearrangements were above 56.7%, and segregating when the standard deviation between donors exceeded 5%. A statistical classification framework was developed to diagnose cytomegalovirus status using the catalog of TCR beta chain sequences. In a later analysis, V and J genes were assigned by comparing TCR nucleotide sequences against IMGT/GENE-DB human TR gene sequences. The TCRdist pipeline was used in a later analysis to assign CDR3 sequences and most-parsimonious VDJ recombination scenarios. A later analysis defined each TCR beta chain by its CDR3 amino acid sequence plus V-gene family, and excluded reads lacking a unique V-gene family. To address suspected cross-contamination and a sequencing artifact, a later analysis removed roughly 640 highly shared, low-generation-probability nucleotide sequences. In a later analysis, a clonal expansion index was calculated for each public chain from normalized within-repertoire ranks of inferred template counts. A later analysis computed generation probabilities with a VDJ recombination model fitted to out-of-frame rearrangements, and checked the results against IGoR. Hypergeometric tests were used in a later analysis to score TCR-TCR, TCR-HLA and TCR-CMV co-occurrence, with a repertoire-size bias correction applied to the TCR pairs. False discovery rates were estimated in a later analysis by permuting HLA or CMV assignments 20 times. In a later analysis, co-occurring TCRs were grouped with DBSCAN, and TCRdist sequence similarity was added when clustering was performed within HLA-allele-positive subsets. For co-occurrence clustering, repertoires with fewer than 30,000 or more than 120,000 public chains were excluded, along with several repertoires with anomalous nucleotide sharing. In TCRdb, the immuneACCESS table is reduced to in-frame sequences with V and J assigned. These tables do not hold every clone; where another copy was compared, an unresolved V gene accounts for under half, and the others remain unexplained. The DNA was the basis for D and trimming; V, J and clone size are from that table. The sample contains 150,000 to 200,000 clones, around 80% of them found a single time. Clones ranked in the top ten supply approximately 1.5% of the sample.

On this clone: The clone's antigen remains unknown. No base quality information exists; no much larger clone differs at one position.

The cohort was made up of 500 to 800 healthy bone marrow donors. At the time of sampling, every cohort member was nominally healthy, though immune exposures that went unrecorded were likely present. The donor tested CMV seropositive, placing the donor among the 250 to 300 seropositive members of the cohort. Every donor gave a peripheral blood sample, and the peripheral blood mononuclear cells from that sample were used for TCR beta sequencing. Genomic DNA was extracted from the blood cell samples with the Qiagen DNeasy Blood Extraction Kit. Overall results and qualifications from the work: A later analysis reported that several top co-occurrence clusters appeared linked to parvovirus B19, influenza, CMV and Epstein-Barr virus. An association between a missense DCLRE1C variant and V-gene and J-gene trimming of TCR beta chains was found in a later genetic analysis and replicated in an independent cohort. About 17 rarely observed V segments, including chromosome 9 orphons, were excluded from the earlier analysis of about 600 of the donors because counts were too low. Compared with equally common non-associated chains, HLA-associated TCR beta chains in a later analysis were more clonally expanded and had lower generation probabilities. Some IMGT-functional V segments, including TRBV6-2 and TRBV6-3, could not be told apart with the 87-base-pair reads, so those segments were excluded. Linkage disequilibrium might explain the correlated functional status among segregating V segments, but an unknown experimental factor could not be ruled out. According to a later analysis, TCR association rates differed among HLA loci, with DRB1 alleles showing the most associated TCRs and HLA-C alleles showing the fewest. The authors suggested that the approach could potentially be extended to other disease states and immunological phenotypes. The cohort was sequenced for TCR beta chains only, and without alpha or paired-chain data the features that could be detected were limited. A cluster of highly shared sequence variants was judged likely to represent a technical artifact of the sequencing pipeline. Because some donors lacked HLA typing at each locus, the association tests relied only on the typed subset. A later analysis found that most CMV-associated TCR beta chains appeared HLA-restricted, with HLA associations seemingly driven largely by CMV exposure. In both the original and validation cohorts, the classifier was reported to diagnose cytomegalovirus status with high specificity and sensitivity. According to a later genetic analysis, donors in an Asian-associated ancestry cluster had fewer N-insertions in productive TCRs than the roughly 700-donor mean. When HLA alleles, especially DR and DQ, strongly co-occurred, attributing TCR associations to individual alleles was difficult. Broadly in line with IMGT annotations, most TCR beta V segments showed up in productive rearrangements about 90% or about 30% of the time in an earlier analysis of 587 of the donors. Most TCR sequences were observed very rarely across donors, whereas some public TCRs were present in many individuals. A further reported finding was that TCR beta sequences accurately predicted the HLA-A and HLA-B alleles for most subjects in the first cohort. In vitro tests confirmed that a few of the cytomegalovirus-associated TCR beta chains recognize cytomegalovirus antigens. A total of 150 or so TCR beta chains were listed by the study as associated with cytomegalovirus. The only immune exposure information available for the cohort was CMV serostatus. In a later analysis, about 16,000 TCR beta sequences were associated with specific HLA alleles at a false discovery rate of 0.05. Roughly uniform sequencing depth across donors was assumed in presence/absence analyses, although this assumption may not hold.

This sequence originates from a woman aged 25 to 39 in good health and CMV-seropositive. Sample: PBMCs. Recombination connected TRBV5-8 to TRBJ1-1; 9 bases in the junction line up with TRBD1. The CDR3 has the sequence CATCRDRAGTEAFF. Read as DNA, the sequence is TGTGCCACCTGCCGGGACAGGGCGGGGACTGAAGCTTTCTTT. Outside the CDR3, residues come from the reference TRBV5-8 and TRBJ1-1 proteins, so the full variable domain is: EAGVTQSPTHLIKTRGQQATLRCSPISGHTSVYWYQQALGLGLQFLLWYDEGEERNRGNFPPRFSGRQFPNYSSELNVNALELEDSALYLCATCRDRAGTEAFFGQGTRLTVV.